A single sample is the source of the 32 T cell receptor beta chains below, sequenced in a study of T cell responses to AZD1222 COVID-19 vaccine. Sequencing used immunoSEQ multiplex PCR; TCRdb keeps in-frame clones, though not all of them. Seen here are about 82,000 clones, 90% to 95% observed once, and the top ten hold about 5.2%. The sample consisted of peripheral blood, taken on day 0 of AZD1222 vaccination. The receptors were sampled from an adult in good health.

This sequence joins TRBV5-6 and TRBJ1-4, with D possibly TRBD1 on 5 matching bases. From germline, CDR1 is SGHDT and CDR2 YYEEEE. V was clipped by 4 bases and J by 10 bases, with 11 bases between them. CDR3 length: 12 amino acids. CDR3 in DNA: TGTGCCAGCAGCCAAAGGGACCGAAAACTGTTTTTT. Residues: CASSQRDRKLFF. The full variable domain, completed using reference TRBV5-6 and TRBJ1-4, is DAGVTQSPTHLIKTRGQQVTLRCSPKSGHDTVSWYQQALGQGPQFIFQYYEEEERQRGNFPDRFSGHQFPNYSSELNVNALLLGDSALYLCASSQRDRKLFFGSGTQLSVL.

The rearrangement joins TRBV5-1 to TRBJ2-1, with D perhaps matching TRBD1 (6 bases). The CDR3 length is 15 residues. The germline V gene has CDR1 SGHRS and CDR2 YFSETQ. The V and J ends lost 0 bases and 6 bases respectively, with 13 bases between them. The CDR3 bases are TGCGCCAGCAGCTTGGTCCAGGGGATAGGCAATGAGCAGTTCTTC. It translates to CASSLVQGIGNEQFF. Based on the CDR3 plus reference TRBV5-1 and TRBJ2-1, the full variable domain is KAGVTQTPRYLIKTRGQQVTLSCSPISGHRSVSWYQQTPGQGLQFLFEYFSETQRNKGNFPGRFSGRQFSNSRSEMNVSTLELGDSALYLCASSLVQGIGNEQFFGPGTRLTVL.

The CDR3 DNA follows: TGTGCCAGCCTTGACCGGGACAGGGTAAACACCATATATTTT. Protein sequence: CASLDRDRVNTIYF. J is TRBJ1-3 and V is TRBV6-5; 9 positions match TRBD1. The CDR3 contains 14 residues. Germline V gene lookup returns CDR1 MNHEY and CDR2 SVGAGI. V lost 8 bases and J lost 6; bases outside the gene matches: 8.

The chain combines TRBV5-5 with TRBJ2-3; 7 nucleotides match TRBD1. The germline V gene encodes CDR1 SGHKS and CDR2 YYEKEE (reference sequence). With V trimmed by 4 bases and J by 0 bases, 5 bases remained unmatched. This CDR3 has 15 amino acids. CDR3 in amino acids: CASSLGTVSTDTQYF. The CDR3 coding sequence is TGTGCCAGCAGCCTAGGGACAGTTAGCACAGATACGCAGTATTTT.

V gene TRBV28 combines with J gene TRBJ1-5; TRBD1 agrees at 11 bases. Trimming took 6 bases from V and 0 from J; bases not matched to a gene: 10. Germline-derived CDR1 and CDR2 are MDHEN and SYDVKM. The CDR3 covers 18 residues. The CDR3 here is CASRTGDRGAYSNQPQHF. CDR3 DNA sequence: TGTGCCAGCAGGACGGGGGACAGGGGGGCCTATAGCAATCAGCCCCAGCATTTT.

This chain connects TRBV28 to TRBJ1-6, with D uncertain. Trimming shortened V by 3 bases and J by 6 bases, and 9 bases separated the two germline ends. The germline gives CDR1 MDHEN, CDR2 SYDVKM. The CDR3 is made up of 14 amino acids. This CDR3 is CASSLVGSNSPLHF. CDR3 DNA: TGTGCCAGCAGTTTGGTCGGTAGTAATTCACCCCTCCACTTT. Based on the CDR3 plus reference TRBV28 and TRBJ1-6, the full variable domain is DVKVTQSSRYLVKRTGEKVFLECVQDMDHENMFWYRQDPGLGLRLIYFSYDVKMKEKGDIPEGYSVSREKKERFSLILESASTNQTSMYLCASSLVGSNSPLHFGNGTRLTVT.

The gene calls are TRBV5-6 and TRBJ2-1; 10 positions match TRBD2. Germline V CDR1 and CDR2: SGHDT, YYEEEE. The CDR3 consists of 15 residues. The ends lost 1 base at V and 3 bases at J; junction bases unmatched: 1. CDR3 sequence (DNA): TGTGCCAGCAGCTTGTTAGCGGGGGGCTACAATGAGCAGTTCTTC. Its translation is CASSLLAGGYNEQFF.

This clone has just a few counts. V and J are TRBV3-1 (or the pseudogene TRBV3-2) and TRBJ2-7, with 11 bases that match TRBD2. The germline CDR1 and CDR2 sequences are LGHDT and YNNKEL (reference sequence). CDR3 length: 18 amino acids. Trimming removed 0 bases from V and 1 base from J; junction bases left unmatched: 8. DNA of the CDR3: TGTGCCAGCAGCCAAGAGGGGGTGAGACTAGCGGGGTCCTACGAGCAGTACTTC. Protein sequence: CASSQEGVRLAGSYEQYF.

The chain is built from TRBV15 and TRBJ1-2; a possible D gene is TRBD1 (5 bases). V lost 0 bases and J 4 bases, leaving 9 bases between the germline ends. Germline CDR1 reads LNHNV; CDR2 reads YYDKDF (reference sequence). The CDR3 runs to 14 residues. CDR3 in amino acids: CATSRDPGTYGYTF. CDR3 sequence (DNA): TGTGCCACCAGCAGAGATCCCGGGACCTATGGCTACACCTTC.

This clone was counted between two and nine times. The chain recombines TRBV15 with TRBJ1-5; D remains unclear. Germline V gene lookup returns CDR1 LNHNV and CDR2 YYDKDF (reference sequence). The V end was cut by 0 bases, the J end by 9 bases, with 6 bases between. The CDR3 loop spans 12 amino acids. CDR3 amino acids: CATSRDSGPQHF. CDR3 bases: TGTGCCACCAGCAGAGATAGCGGGCCCCAGCATTTT.

This chain joins TRBV27 and TRBJ2-7; 7 bases are shared with TRBD1. CDR1 MNHEY and CDR2 SMNVEV come from the germline V gene (reference sequence). Germline trimming cut 2 bases from V and 0 bases from J; bases unmatched to any gene: 7. CDR3 length equals 16 residues. Written as DNA, the CDR3 is TGTGCCAGCAGTTTAAGGACAGGCTTCGTCTCCTACGAGCAGTACTTC. Amino acids: CASSLRTGFVSYEQYF.

The genes are TRBV27 and TRBJ2-7, with D possibly being TRBD1 or TRBD2 (5 bases each). The length of the CDR3 is 14 residues. Trimming took 2 bases from V and 2 from J, leaving 10 bases between them. CDR1 is MNHEY, CDR2 SMNVEV, per germline (reference sequence). CDR3 loop: CASSLQRGPYEQYF. The DNA of the CDR3 is TGTGCCAGCAGTTTACAACGGGGACCCTACGAGCAGTACTTC.

The chain combines TRBV7-2 with TRBJ1-5, with unresolved D. Germline values: CDR1 SGHTA, CDR2 FQGNSA. The CDR3 contains 12 residues. V shed 3 bases and J shed 7 bases, with 7 bases lying between them. The CDR3 region has the DNA TGTGCCAGCAGCTTTCCCAACCAGCCCCAGCATTTT. It specifies CASSFPNQPQHF.

The CDR3 DNA reads as TGTGCCAGCAGGCCTACTGGGGTTTACACTGAAGCTTTCTTT. It codes for CASRPTGVYTEAFF. This sequence joins TRBV2 and TRBJ1-1; D is undetermined. CDR3 length: 14 residues. Germline V lookup: CDR1 SNHLY, CDR2 FYNNEI. V lost 6 bases to trimming and J lost 3 bases, with 14 bases between them.

The chain links TRBV2 to TRBJ1-5; the D gene is possibly TRBD1 (5 bases). Deletions cut 3 bases from V and 1 base from J, with 7 bases between. The CDR3 is 14 residues long. Germline CDR1 and CDR2: SNHLY and FYNNEI. In DNA, the CDR3 is TGTGCCAGCAGTGACCAGGGAAGCAATCAGCCCCAGCATTTT. This translates into CASSDQGSNQPQHF.

This clone has only a few counts. The rearrangement links TRBV5-4 to TRBJ2-3; D is perhaps TRBD2 (6 bases). The V gene's germline CDR1 is SGHNT and CDR2 YYREEE (reference sequence). V lost 3 bases to trimming and J lost 0 bases, with 8 bases between them. There are 14 residues in the CDR3. The CDR3: CASSSGTSTDTQYF. As DNA, the CDR3 is TGTGCCAGCAGCTCTGGGACTAGCACAGATACGCAGTATTTT.

The chain uses TRBV5-6 and TRBJ1-3; D is unclear. Germline V lookup: CDR1 SGHDT, CDR2 YYEEEE. V was trimmed by 3 bases and J by 0 bases, leaving 10 bases between them. The CDR3 has 15 residues. Here the CDR3 DNA reads TGTGCCAGCAGCTCTGGACGGAACTCTGGAAACACCATATATTTT. Amino acids: CASSSGRNSGNTIYF.

The genes are TRBV4-1 and TRBJ1-1, with a possible D match to TRBD1 (5 bases). The CDR3 extends over 14 amino acids. Deletions cut 4 bases from V and 5 bases from J, with 14 bases between. CDR1 is MGHRA and CDR2 is YSYEKL in the germline V gene. The CDR3 region has the DNA TGCGCCAGCAGCCCAGGGAGACCAAAAACTGAAGCTTTCTTT. This gives the protein CASSPGRPKTEAFF.

In its sample, this clone was seen a few times. The chain has TRBV7-8 and TRBJ2-7, with 8 bases that match TRBD1. The CDR3 is 15 residues long. V was clipped by 5 bases and J by 7 bases; unmatched bases: 13. Germline CDR1 reads SGHVS; CDR2 reads FQNEAQ. CDR3: CASSQASGTGGEQYF. The CDR3 DNA reads as TGTGCCAGCAGCCAAGCGTCCGGGACAGGCGGAGAGCAGTACTTC.

The chain carries TRBV7-2 and TRBJ1-2; TRBD1 matches 8 bases. CDR1 SGHTA and CDR2 FQGNSA come from the germline V gene. The CDR3 spans 16 residues. V was pared by 1 base and J by 8 bases, with 12 bases of the junction left unmatched. CDR3 sequence: CASSLVSSGGGGGYTF. The CDR3 nucleotides read TGTGCCAGCAGCTTAGTGTCCTCAGGGGGCGGGGGAGGCTACACCTTC.

The chain combines TRBV7-9 with TRBJ1-1; 7 bases map to TRBD1. Germline V CDR1 and CDR2: SEHNR, FQNEAQ (reference sequence). After removal of 7 bases from V and 6 bases from J, the junction contained 11 bases not matched to a gene. The CDR3 has 14 residues. This CDR3 reads CASTPRQGNPEAFF. CDR3 DNA sequence: TGTGCCAGCACCCCCAGACAGGGCAACCCTGAAGCTTTCTTT.

The V call is TRBV7-2, the J call TRBJ2-5; D not resolved. Looked up from germline, CDR1 is SGHTA and CDR2 is FQGNSA. V was cut by 7 bases and J by 8 bases, with 11 bases left in between. CDR3 length: 11 residues. The CDR3 DNA reads as TGTGCCAGCATCCGGGCACATACCCAGTACTTC. This gives the protein CASIRAHTQYF.

V usage is TRBV3-1 (or the pseudogene TRBV3-2) and J usage is TRBJ1-2; 10 bases align to TRBD1. CDR3 length: 16 residues. V gave up 5 bases and J gave up 2 bases; unmatched junction bases: 8. Per germline, CDR1 LGHDT and CDR2 YNNKEL (reference sequence). Here the CDR3 DNA reads TGTGCCAGCAGCTGGGACAGGGGCCGTCTGAACTATGGCTACACCTTC. Translation: CASSWDRGRLNYGYTF.

The V and J genes are TRBV5-1 and TRBJ1-4; 10 bases line up with TRBD1. This CDR3 is 17 amino acids long. Per the germline V gene, CDR1 is SGHRS and CDR2 is YFSETQ. The junction had 9 bases not matched to a gene; V was cut back by 2 bases and J by 5 bases. The CDR3 loop is CASSLKGQGKGNEKLFF. Here the CDR3 DNA reads TGCGCCAGCAGCTTAAAGGGACAGGGGAAGGGGAATGAAAAACTGTTTTTT.

The genes are TRBV2 and TRBJ2-7; no firm D call. This CDR3 comprises 16 residues. Germline values: CDR1 SNHLY, CDR2 FYNNEI. V was shortened by 3 bases and J by 0 bases, with 15 bases between the two germline ends. This CDR3 is CASSDAAQESSYEQYF. The CDR3, as DNA: TGTGCCAGCAGTGACGCGGCGCAGGAGAGCTCCTACGAGCAGTACTTC. The variable domain in full, completed from reference TRBV2 and TRBJ2-7, reads EPEVTQTPSHQVTQMGQEVILRCVPISNHLYFYWYRQILGQKVEFLVSFYNNEISEKSEIFDDQFSVERPDGSNFTLKIRSTKLEDSAMYFCASSDAAQESSYEQYFGPGTRLTVT.

This chain joins TRBV6-4 and TRBJ2-3; D unresolved. The CDR3 is 13 amino acids. CDR1 and CDR2 from the germline V gene are MRHNA and SNTAGT. The V end lost 4 bases, the J end lost 8 bases, and 13 bases lay between the germline ends. CDR3 sequence: CASSADEDATQYF. Written as DNA, the CDR3 is TGTGCCAGCAGTGCGGACGAGGATGCTACGCAGTATTTT.

As to this clone: A read error may account for a junction end that differs from germline. The chain links TRBV10-3 to TRBJ1-2; TRBD1 is a possible D gene (5 bases). Germline V lookup: CDR1 ENHRY, CDR2 SYGVKD. The CDR3 length is 12 residues. Written as DNA, the CDR3 is TGTGCCACTGATCGGGACCCACCACCTCGAAACTTC. Its translation: CATDRDPPPRNF.

The chain uses TRBV19 and TRBJ1-1; D is uncertain. The CDR3 spans 14 residues. V lost 5 bases and J lost 5, with 15 bases in between. Germline V lookup: CDR1 LNHDA, CDR2 SQIVND (reference sequence). Written as DNA, the CDR3 is TGTGCCAGTAGTCTTCCGGGTGAGTGGACTGAAGCTTTCTTT. This translates into CASSLPGEWTEAFF.

The genes are TRBV5-1 and TRBJ1-1; D ambiguous. Germline assignment: CDR1 SGHRS and CDR2 YFSETQ. The CDR3 loop spans 14 amino acids. The germline V and J ends were trimmed by 0 bases and 3 bases, with 9 bases remaining between them. CDR3 protein: CASSLAVRDTEAFF. The DNA of the CDR3 is TGCGCCAGCAGCTTGGCGGTACGGGACACTGAAGCTTTCTTT.

The chain uses TRBV24-1 and TRBJ2-1; the D is unclear. Trimming removed 3 bases from V and 7 bases from J, with 6 bases in between. CDR1 is KGHDR and CDR2 is SFDVKD in the germline V gene. The CDR3 is 12 amino acids. In DNA form, the CDR3 reads TGTGCCACCAGTGATGCAAATAATGAGCAGTTCTTC. Protein: CATSDANNEQFF.

V is TRBV7-9 and J is TRBJ1-5, with 7 bases fitting TRBD1. There are 18 residues in the CDR3. From germline, CDR1 is SEHNR and CDR2 FQNEAQ (reference sequence). J was trimmed by 3 bases and V by 1 base; bases with no gene match: 12. The CDR3 DNA reads as TGTGCCAGCAGCTTAGGCACAGGGGTCCAGAAAATCAATCAGCCCCAGCATTTT. This gives the protein CASSLGTGVQKINQPQHF.

The rearrangement links TRBV7-2 to TRBJ2-1; weak D call: TRBD1 (6 bases). CDR1 is SGHTA and CDR2 is FQGNSA in the germline V gene. CDR3 length equals 14 residues. Trimming removed 5 bases at V and 6 bases at J, with 14 bases between. The CDR3 DNA reads TGTGCCAGCAGCGGGACAAGATTATTCAATGAGCAGTTCTTC. Protein: CASSGTRLFNEQFF.